The 16 T cell receptor beta chains reported below all come from one sample, sequenced in a study of response to subunit inactivated influenza vaccine. TCRdb reprocessed the RT-PCR reads with MiXCR, giving one entry per CDR3 protein. The sample yields roughly 760,000 distinct CDR3 sequences, around 20% seen once. The sample here was PBMCs from blood, taken 5 days after vaccination. The receptors shown here come from a man aged 50-59 years who received an inactivated influenza vaccine.

This clonotype was detected ten times or more. The chain joins TRBV10-3 to TRBJ2-2; D unclear. V was cut by 7 bases and J by 4 bases, with 10 bases left in between. Germline CDR1 reads ENHRY; CDR2 reads SYGVKD. The CDR3 is 13 amino acids. CDR3 nucleotide sequence: TGTGCCATCAAAGGGTCGGGCACCGGGGAGCTGTTTTTT. Encoded protein: CAIKGSGTGELFF.

In nucleotides, the CDR3 is TGTGCCAGCAGCTCCGGGACCTTCACCGGGGAGCTGTTTTTT. Translated, it gives CASSSGTFTGELFF. This rearrangement joins TRBV7-9 to TRBJ2-2, with D possibly being TRBD1 or TRBD2 (5 bases each). Per the germline V gene, CDR1 is SEHNR and CDR2 is FQNEAQ (reference sequence). V lost 4 bases and J lost 4, with 10 bases in between. The CDR3 loop spans 14 amino acids.

The chain joins TRBV5-1 to TRBJ2-5; 13 bases agree with TRBD2. The junction had 5 bases not matched to a gene; V was cut back by 1 base and J by 2 bases. CDR3 length: 17 amino acids. Per germline, CDR1 SGHRS and CDR2 YFSETQ. As DNA, the CDR3 is TGCGCCAGCAGCTTGACTAGCGGGAGGGAGAGACAAGAGACCCAGTACTTC. It codes for CASSLTSGRERQETQYF. The full variable domain, its missing parts supplied by reference TRBV5-1 and TRBJ2-5, is KAGVTQTPRYLIKTRGQQVTLSCSPISGHRSVSWYQQTPGQGLQFLFEYFSETQRNKGNFPGRFSGRQFSNSRSEMNVSTLELGDSALYLCASSLTSGRERQETQYFGPGTRLLVL.

This clonotype was seen a handful of times. The rearrangement links TRBV10-3 to TRBJ2-1; no firm D call. The germline CDR1 and CDR2 sequences are ENHRY and SYGVKD. The CDR3 totals 17 residues. With 7 bases removed from V and 0 bases from J, the gap between germline ends came to 19 bases. The CDR3 DNA is TGTGCCATCACCCTACCCGACAATCCCAGCTCCTACAATGAGCAGTTCTTC. This gives the protein CAITLPDNPSSYNEQFF.

This clonotype was detected only a few times. J is TRBJ2-5 and V is TRBV29-1; D gene ambiguous. The CDR3 loop spans 13 amino acids. V lost 2 bases to trimming and J lost 9 bases, with 16 bases between them. Germline CDR1 is SQVTM and CDR2 is ANQGSEA. This chain's CDR3 is CSVESPLLGSQYF. The CDR3 bases are TGCAGCGTTGAATCACCCCTGCTGGGGTCCCAGTACTTC.

This chain joins TRBV7-9 and TRBJ2-1, with a tentative D call TRBD1 (6 bases). The CDR3 loop spans 15 amino acids. Trimming took 1 base from V and 7 from J, leaving 14 bases between them. Germline V gives CDR1 SEHNR, CDR2 FQNEAQ (reference sequence). CDR3 sequence: CASSLGQVLRNEQFF. CDR3 coding DNA: TGTGCCAGCAGCTTAGGACAGGTATTGCGGAATGAGCAGTTCTTC.

This clonotype appeared many times. The J gene is TRBJ1-1, the V gene TRBV7-2; D is undetermined. This CDR3 region has 11 residues. CDR1 and CDR2 from the germline V gene are SGHTA and FQGNSA. V dropped 4 bases and J dropped 5 bases, with 5 bases sitting between them. CDR3 amino acids: CASSSGTEAFF. CDR3 bases: TGTGCCAGCAGCTCCGGGACTGAAGCTTTCTTT.

The V gene is TRBV18, the J gene TRBJ2-1; 7 nucleotides agree with TRBD2. V lost 2 bases to trimming and J lost 7 bases; unmatched junction nucleotides: 11. The CDR3 has 16 amino acids. The germline gives CDR1 KGHSH, CDR2 LQKENI. Here the CDR3 DNA reads TGTGCCAGCTCACCAGGCGCGGGAGCTTGGGGTAATGAGCAGTTCTTC. Residues: CASSPGAGAWGNEQFF.

This clonotype was seen a handful of times. The rearrangement links TRBV7-2 to TRBJ2-2; 7 bases match TRBD1. With V trimmed by 6 bases and J by 1 base, 8 bases remained unmatched. Germline lookup yields CDR1 SGHTA and CDR2 FQGNSA. This CDR3 spans 16 amino acids. Written as DNA, the CDR3 is TGTGCCAGCAGAAGGGGGCCGGACGGGAACACCGGGGAGCTGTTTTTT. This translates into CASRRGPDGNTGELFF.

This clonotype turned up a few times. The V gene is TRBV13, the J gene TRBJ1-6; D remains ambiguous. Trimming took 4 bases from V and 14 from J, leaving 21 bases between them. Germline V gene sequence: CDR1 PRHDT, CDR2 FYEKMQ (reference sequence). The CDR3 is made up of 15 amino acids. For the CDR3, the DNA is TGTGCCAGCAGCTCTGGTCCCGTTGTGATGTTGGCCCTCCACTTT. It translates to CASSSGPVVMLALHF.

This clonotype has more than one count but fewer than ten. This sequence joins TRBV12-3 or TRBV12-4 and TRBJ2-3, with 8 bases fitting TRBD2. The V gene end was trimmed by 7 bases and the J gene end by 1 base; junction bases not matched to a gene: 7. This CDR3 region has 15 residues. Here the CDR3 DNA reads TGTGCCAGCAATCGGGGGGGGTCTGGCACAGATACGCAGTATTTT. Protein product: CASNRGGSGTDTQYF.

The table lists this clonotype with a few counts. The V gene is TRBV3-1, the J gene TRBJ2-1; no clear D. V lost 1 base to trimming and J lost 9 bases, with 7 bases between them. The CDR3 totals 12 residues. Germline CDR1 and CDR2: LGHDT and YNNKEL (reference sequence). The CDR3 nucleotides read TGTGCCAGCAGCCAAGGGAGCTTTGAGCAGTTCTTC. It translates to CASSQGSFEQFF.

This sequence joins TRBV2 and TRBJ1-3; D not certain. Germline V gene lookup returns CDR1 SNHLY and CDR2 FYNNEI. This CDR3 is 15 amino acids long. V was shortened by 2 bases and J by 0 bases, with 8 bases between the two germline ends. The CDR3 is CASSEQTYSGNTIYF. The CDR3, as DNA: TGTGCCAGCAGTGAACAGACTTACTCTGGAAACACCATATATTTT.

This clonotype was found a few times. J is TRBJ2-6 and V is TRBV25-1; no reliable D call. This CDR3 is 15 amino acids long. Germline V CDR1 and CDR2: MGHDK, SYGVNS. The germline V and J ends were trimmed by 1 base and 0 bases, with 4 bases remaining between them. This chain's CDR3 is CASSELFSGANVLTF. The CDR3 DNA sequence: TGTGCCAGCAGTGAATTATTCTCTGGGGCCAACGTCCTGACTTTC. The whole variable domain, filled in from reference TRBV25-1 and TRBJ2-6, reads EADIYQTPRYLVIGTGKKITLECSQTMGHDKMYWYQQDPGMELHLIHYSYGVNSTEKGDLSSESTVSRIRTEHFPLTLESARPSHTSQYLCASSELFSGANVLTFGAGSRLTVL.

The sample holds a few counts of this clonotype. The J gene is TRBJ2-1, the V gene TRBV4-3; a possible D gene is TRBD1 (6 bases). V lost 1 base and J 6 bases, leaving 16 bases between the germline ends. CDR3 length equals 16 residues. Germline-derived CDR1 and CDR2 are LGHNA and YSLEER. CDR3 DNA: TGCGCCAGCAGCCAAGTCGAGCCCGACAGGACCAATGAGCAGTTCTTC. It is translated as CASSQVEPDRTNEQFF.

This clonotype was detected many times. The V call is TRBV7-8, the J call TRBJ1-3; D ambiguous. CDR3 size: 15 residues. Germline V CDR1 and CDR2: SGHVS, FQNEAQ. V lost 0 bases and J lost 0, with 6 bases in between. In nucleotides, the CDR3 is TGTGCCAGCAGCTTAGCAGTGGACTCTGGAAACACCATATATTTT. This gives the protein CASSLAVDSGNTIYF.